The 30 T cell receptor beta chains below all came from one sample that was sequenced in a study of T cells after yellow fever vaccination. One entry per CDR3 protein, called by TCRdb with MiXCR from the 5' RACE reads. There are under 15,000 distinct CDR3 sequences in the sample; about 6% occur only once, and 0.93% lies in the top ten. Sequenced material: PBMCs, either bulk or a sorted T-cell subset (CD4+, CD8+, memory, or dextramer-sorted; not recorded which), taken on the day of the yellow fever booster vaccination. The receptors shown here come from a man aged 25-40 years who received the YFV17D yellow fever vaccine.

This chain connects TRBV20-1 to TRBJ2-1; the D gene is possibly TRBD1 (5 bases). Germline V gives CDR1 DFQATT, CDR2 SNEGSKA (reference sequence). V was clipped by 7 bases and J by 7 bases, with 26 bases between them. The CDR3 sequence is 16 residues long. CDR3 sequence: CSVWGLAAGLWNEQFF. The DNA for the CDR3 is TGCAGTGTCTGGGGCCTGGCGGCAGGCCTCTGGAATGAGCAGTTCTTC.

This clonotype was seen many times. The DNA of the CDR3 is TGCAGCGTTGCAGTGGCGGTCGGGGAGCTGTTTTTT. Residues: CSVAVAVGELFF. The chain employs TRBV29-1 and TRBJ2-2; no clear D. V dropped 4 bases and J dropped 7 bases, with 10 bases sitting between them. The CDR3 totals 12 residues. The germline gives CDR1 SQVTM, CDR2 ANQGSEA.

This clonotype appeared many times. The chain recombines TRBV18 with TRBJ2-7; TRBD1 matches 8 bases. CDR3 length equals 15 residues. Losses at the gene ends were 3 bases for V and 2 bases for J; bases not matched to a gene: 6. From germline, CDR1 is KGHSH and CDR2 LQKENI. The CDR3 bases are TGTGCCAGCTCACCGGGGACAGGCGGTCCCTACGAGCAGTACTTC. This sequence encodes CASSPGTGGPYEQYF.

This clonotype was picked up many times. This rearrangement joins TRBV20-1 to TRBJ1-5; D unclear. The CDR3 loop spans 13 amino acids. The germline CDR1 and CDR2 sequences are DFQATT and SNEGSKA (reference sequence). V was clipped by 5 bases and J by 1 base, with 9 bases between them. The CDR3 loop reads CSAAIWSNQPQHF. Here the CDR3 DNA reads TGCAGTGCTGCCATATGGAGCAATCAGCCCCAGCATTTT.

In its sample, this clonotype ranks as medium-sized. The chain is built from TRBV20-1 and TRBJ2-2; 8 nucleotides align to TRBD2. Trimming cost V 1 base and J 2 bases; bases outside gene matches: 3. This CDR3 region has 15 residues. The germline V gene has CDR1 DFQATT and CDR2 SNEGSKA (reference sequence). CDR3 coding DNA: TGCAGTGCTAGAGTAGCGGGAACCAACACCGGGGAGCTGTTTTTT. It specifies CSARVAGTNTGELFF.

For this clonotype: The conserved phenylalanine or tryptophan is not found at the CDR3 terminus, so this likely reflects a read error. The chain combines TRBV6-2 or TRBV6-3 with TRBJ2-7; D call uncertain. The CDR3 has 11 amino acids. Trimming pared 2 bases from V and 7 bases from J, leaving 6 bases between. Germline V gene sequence: CDR1 MNHEY, CDR2 SVGEGT. Here the CDR3 DNA reads TGTGCCAGCAGTTACGTTGCAGAGCAGTACATC. Translation gives CASSYVAEQYI.

This clonotype was seen at least ten times. The rearrangement uses TRBV20-1 and TRBJ1-2, with no clear D. The V gene lost 2 bases and the J gene lost 3 bases, with 4 bases spanning the gap. The CDR3 contains 11 residues. CDR1 is DFQATT, CDR2 SNEGSKA, per germline (reference sequence). The CDR3 spells CSARNDYGYTF. In DNA form, the CDR3 reads TGCAGTGCTAGAAATGACTATGGCTACACCTTC.

By share of the sample, this clonotype is medium-sized. The J gene is TRBJ2-5, the V gene TRBV20-1; D is unclear. The CDR3 totals 13 residues. The ends were cut back, 0 bases at V and 2 bases at J, with 7 bases in the middle. Germline V gives CDR1 DFQATT, CDR2 SNEGSKA (reference sequence). CDR3 nucleotide sequence: TGCAGTGCTAGAGATCCCCATCAAGAGACCCAGTACTTC. Its protein is CSARDPHQETQYF.

Ten or more counts support this clonotype. The V call is TRBV7-8, the J call TRBJ1-5; D gene uncertain. In germline, CDR1 is SGHVS, CDR2 FQNEAQ. Between the trimmed V and J ends, which lost 6 bases and 2 bases, there was a span of 14 bases. There are 15 residues in the CDR3. CDR3 sequence reads: CASSFASGGNQPQHF. The CDR3, as DNA: TGTGCCAGCAGTTTCGCATCCGGGGGCAATCAGCCCCAGCATTTT.

This clonotype was picked up many times. This rearrangement joins TRBV12-3 or TRBV12-4 to TRBJ2-5; 7 bases align to TRBD2. This CDR3 is 14 amino acids long. The junction had 6 bases not matched to a gene; V was cut back by 4 bases and J by 4 bases. CDR3 sequence (DNA): TGTGCCAGCAGTTCATCGTCTAGCGGAGAGACCCAGTACTTC. It is translated as CASSSSSSGETQYF.

This clonotype has a count of ten or more. This chain connects TRBV28 to TRBJ2-7, with 8 nucleotides matching TRBD1. Germline V CDR1 and CDR2: MDHEN, SYDVKM. The CDR3 totals 15 residues. Trimming cost V 5 bases and J 2 bases; bases outside gene matches: 8. The DNA for the CDR3 is TGTGCCAGCAGTCCTCCGGGACAGGCCGCCTACGAGCAGTACTTC. Translation: CASSPPGQAAYEQYF.

This clonotype was observed many times. V gene TRBV20-1 combines with J gene TRBJ2-3, with a weak D call TRBD2 (5 bases). The CDR3 sequence is 13 residues long. V was shortened by 3 bases and J by 0 bases, with 7 bases between the two germline ends. Germline CDR1 DFQATT, CDR2 SNEGSKA (reference sequence). CDR3 in DNA: TGCAGTGCTAGGGGGAGTAGCACAGATACGCAGTATTTT. It is translated as CSARGSSTDTQYF.

This clonotype was counted many times. This chain links TRBV4-3 with TRBJ2-1; 10 bases are shared with TRBD2. The V segment lost 2 bases and the J segment 5 bases; nucleotides outside the gene matches: 3. This CDR3 has 15 residues. The germline V gene has CDR1 LGHNA and CDR2 YSLEER. Here the CDR3 DNA reads TGCGCCAGCAGCCAACCGGGACTAGCGAACAATGAGCAGTTCTTC. Translation gives CASSQPGLANNEQFF.

The table lists this clonotype with many counts. The rearrangement links TRBV19 to TRBJ2-2; 10 positions match TRBD2. Germline values: CDR1 LNHDA, CDR2 SQIVND (reference sequence). V lost 4 bases and J lost 2; bases outside the gene matches: 4. The CDR3 runs to 16 residues. CDR3 loop: CASSKLAGSNTGELFF. The DNA for the CDR3 is TGTGCCAGTAGTAAACTAGCGGGATCCAACACCGGGGAGCTGTTTTTT.

This clonotype came up many times. The J gene is TRBJ2-1, the V gene TRBV5-6, with D perhaps matching TRBD1 (8 bases). Trimming shortened V by 4 bases and J by 2 bases, and 19 bases separated the two germline ends. Germline values: CDR1 SGHDT, CDR2 YYEEEE. This CDR3 contains 17 residues. The CDR3 spells CASSTGGPSGTYNEQFF. The CDR3, as DNA: TGTGCCAGCAGCACAGGGGGGCCAAGCGGGACCTACAATGAGCAGTTCTTC.

This clonotype is medium-sized in the sample. V gene TRBV5-1 combines with J gene TRBJ2-3; D not certain. Trimming left V 4 bases short and J 2 bases short, with 11 bases between. In germline, CDR1 is SGHRS, CDR2 YFSETQ. The CDR3 consists of 14 residues. The CDR3 nucleotides are TGCGCCAGCAGCGTCGGCACTACCACAGATACGCAGTATTTT. This translates into CASSVGTTTDTQYF.

Turning to this clonotype: Compared with germline, one end of the junction differs, possibly owing to a read error. This chain connects TRBV12-3 or TRBV12-4 to TRBJ1-1; D is undetermined. This CDR3 has 12 residues. The CDR3 DNA follows: TGTGCTAGCAGAAGGTCGGACACTGAAGCTTTCTTT. Translated, it gives CASRRSDTEAFF.

In its sample, this clonotype is medium-sized. In DNA form, the CDR3 reads TGTGCCAGCAGTCCGCAGACGGGCTCCTACGAGCAGTACTTC. It is translated as CASSPQTGSYEQYF. The V and J genes are TRBV28 and TRBJ2-7; D is uncertain. This CDR3 has 14 residues. From germline, CDR1 is MDHEN and CDR2 SYDVKM. V dropped 5 bases and J dropped 0 bases, with 11 bases sitting between them.

Sample share makes this clonotype medium-sized. The chain has TRBV10-3 and TRBJ2-7, with D unresolved. V gave up 2 bases and J gave up 2 bases, with 4 bases separating them. Germline values: CDR1 ENHRY, CDR2 SYGVKD. The CDR3 spans 12 residues. CDR3 region: CAISEITYEQYF. Here the CDR3 DNA reads TGTGCCATCAGTGAGATCACCTACGAGCAGTACTTC.

This clonotype was seen repeatedly, ten times or more. The rearrangement uses TRBV27 and TRBJ1-1; 10 nucleotides match TRBD1. The germline CDR1 and CDR2 sequences are MNHEY and SMNVEV (reference sequence). The CDR3 covers 15 residues. J was trimmed by 4 bases and V by 5 bases; bases with no gene match: 7. The CDR3 region has the DNA TGTGCCAGCAGTCCAGGGACAGGGGCGGTCACTGAAGCTTTCTTT. Translation gives CASSPGTGAVTEAFF.

This clonotype was recorded at least ten times. The V call is TRBV11-1, the J call TRBJ2-2; 8 bases align to TRBD1. The trim removed 5 bases at V and 5 bases at J, leaving 4 bases unmatched. Germline CDR1 reads SGHAT; CDR2 reads FQDESV (reference sequence). The CDR3 is 14 residues long. In nucleotides, the CDR3 is TGTGCCAGCAGCGTACAGGGGGAAACCGGGGAGCTGTTTTTT. Its translation is CASSVQGETGELFF.

This clonotype appeared many times. The chain employs TRBV10-2 and TRBJ1-1; 10 bases map to TRBD1. The J segment lost 1 base and the V segment lost 6 bases, leaving 11 bases of the junction unmatched. Germline-derived CDR1 and CDR2 are WSHSY and SAAADI. The CDR3 is 17 amino acids. CDR3 protein: CASRPRQGAGGNTEAFF. The CDR3 coding sequence is TGCGCCAGCAGACCCAGACAGGGGGCCGGTGGGAACACTGAAGCTTTCTTT.

This clonotype was picked up many times. The chain is built from TRBV6-5 and TRBJ2-7; 10 bases agree with TRBD2. The CDR3 length is 18 residues. The ends lost 6 bases at V and 7 bases at J; junction bases unmatched: 21. From germline, CDR1 is MNHEY and CDR2 SVGAGI. CDR3 sequence: CASSRAWLAGEEIREQYF. The CDR3 DNA follows: TGTGCCAGCAGCAGGGCCTGGCTAGCGGGAGAAGAAATAAGAGAGCAGTACTTC.

At least ten counts were recorded for this clonotype. The gene calls are TRBV20-1 and TRBJ2-5; 12 nucleotides agree with TRBD2. The CDR3 length is 15 residues. CDR1 DFQATT and CDR2 SNEGSKA come from the germline V gene (reference sequence). V shed 5 bases and J 1 base; nucleotides not matched to a gene: 5. This CDR3 is CSASRTSGIQETQYF. CDR3 sequence (DNA): TGCAGTGCTTCAAGGACTAGCGGGATCCAAGAGACCCAGTACTTC.

This clonotype appeared a few times. The genes are TRBV28 and TRBJ2-7, with a possible D match to TRBD2 (6 bases). The CDR3 covers 12 residues. V lost 8 bases, J lost 5 bases, and 13 bases lay in between. The germline V gene encodes CDR1 MDHEN and CDR2 SYDVKM. CDR3 nucleotide sequence: TGTGCCAGCGGAGCGGGCCGTCACGAGCAGTACTTC. This codes for CASGAGRHEQYF.

By share of the sample, this clonotype is medium-sized. The chain joins TRBV15 to TRBJ2-3; D is unresolved. Germline CDR1 LNHNV, CDR2 YYDKDF (reference sequence). V dropped 1 base and J dropped 6 bases, with 11 bases sitting between them. This CDR3 has 14 residues. CDR3 residues: CATSRAPHGDTQYF. CDR3 DNA: TGTGCCACCAGCAGAGCTCCCCACGGCGATACGCAGTATTTT. Filled out from reference TRBV15 and TRBJ2-3, the complete variable domain reads DAMVIQNPRYQVTQFGKPVTLSCSQTLNHNVMYWYQQKSSQAPKLLFHYYDKDFNNEADTPDNFQSRRPNTSFCFLDIRSPGLGDTAMYLCATSRAPHGDTQYFGPGTRLTVL.

This clonotype was detected many times. This sequence joins TRBV20-1 and TRBJ2-7; 7 bases are shared with TRBD1. Germline-derived CDR1 and CDR2 are DFQATT and SNEGSKA (reference sequence). The CDR3 spans 14 residues. J lost 6 bases, V lost 4 bases, and 12 bases had no gene match. CDR3 amino acids: CSATRSTGKTEQYF. DNA for the CDR3: TGCAGTGCTACCCGGTCGACAGGGAAGACCGAGCAGTACTTC.

This clonotype was observed many times. The V gene is TRBV9, the J gene TRBJ2-2, with unresolved D. Germline CDR1 and CDR2: SGDLS and YYNGEE. CDR3 length: 14 amino acids. V gave up 0 bases and J gave up 3 bases, with 6 bases separating them. The CDR3 DNA sequence: TGTGCCAGCAGCGTAGTCGGATACACCGGGGAGCTGTTTTTT. Protein sequence: CASSVVGYTGELFF.

This clonotype was detected ten times or more. The chain couples TRBV12-3 or TRBV12-4 to TRBJ1-4; TRBD1 matches 8 bases. After removal of 6 bases from V and 16 bases from J, the junction contained 10 bases not matched to a gene. The CDR3 is 12 amino acids. CDR3 DNA sequence: TGTGCCAGCAGCTCAGGACAGGGTTTTCAGTTTTTT. This gives the protein CASSSGQGFQFF.

This clonotype was counted many times. The rearrangement joins TRBV19 to TRBJ1-2; D not certain. The CDR3 runs to 14 residues. V shed 7 bases and J shed 4 bases, with 16 bases lying between them. The germline V gene has CDR1 LNHDA and CDR2 SQIVND (reference sequence). CDR3 protein: CASTSPPAGYGYTF. The CDR3 nucleotides are TGTGCCAGTACCTCCCCCCCTGCGGGCTATGGCTACACCTTC. Combining the CDR3 with reference TRBV19 and TRBJ1-2 gives the whole variable domain DGGITQSPKYLFRKEGQNVTLSCEQNLNHDAMYWYRQDPGQGLRLIYYSQIVNDFQKGDIAEGYSVSREKKESFPLTVTSAQKNPTAFYLCASTSPPAGYGYTFGSGTRLTVV.